These 8 T cell receptor beta chains were all obtained from the same sample, sequenced in a study of shared clonotypes between healthy human individuals. Measured with immunoSEQ multiplex PCR; TCRdb has only the in-frame clones, and not every one. The table lists around 1.5 million clones, approximately 98% of them singletons. Sequenced material: naive CD4+ T cells sorted from blood. The subset denotes: CD45RA+ positively selected. These receptors all come from a man aged 25 to 45 in good health.

This clone is a singleton in its sample. V is TRBV10-3 and J is TRBJ1-5, with D possibly matching TRBD1 (6 bases). The germline gives CDR1 ENHRY, CDR2 SYGVKD. The CDR3 loop spans 14 amino acids. The V and J ends lost 5 bases and 5 bases respectively, with 13 bases between them. CDR3 protein: CAISRDKIYQPQHF. The CDR3 DNA reads TGTGCCATCAGTCGGGACAAAATTTATCAGCCCCAGCATTTT.

This sequence joins TRBV30 and TRBJ2-7, with 9 bases lining up with TRBD1. This CDR3 comprises 13 residues. V lost 8 bases and J lost 2; bases outside the gene matches: 7. Per the germline V gene, CDR1 is GTSNPN and CDR2 is SVGIG (reference sequence). CDR3 nucleotide sequence: TGTGCCCAGAGTGACAGGGGGACCTACGAGCAGTACTTC. It codes for CAQSDRGTYEQYF.

As for this clone: This CDR3 is also generated by other DNA sequences in the sample. J is TRBJ2-7 and V is TRBV7-9; D gene ambiguous. CDR1 and CDR2 from the germline V gene are SEHNR and FQNEAQ (reference sequence). Trimming removed 5 bases from V and 2 bases from J, with 7 bases in between. This CDR3 comprises 12 residues. The CDR3 DNA reads TGTGCCAGCAGCCCCAGGCCCTACGAGCAGTACTTC. This codes for CASSPRPYEQYF.

The rearrangement uses TRBV4-2 and TRBJ2-1, with D perhaps given as TRBD1 or TRBD2 (5 bases each). Trimming took 2 bases from V and 9 from J, leaving 20 bases between them. The CDR3 runs 16 residues. The V gene's germline CDR1 is LGHNA and CDR2 YNFKEQ. In DNA, the CDR3 is TGTGCCAGCAGCCAATCCTCGGGACGCCACCACGGTGAGCAGTTCTTC. Protein sequence: CASSQSSGRHHGEQFF.

The chain links TRBV10-3 to TRBJ1-5; 7 bases fit TRBD1. CDR1 and CDR2 from the germline V gene are ENHRY and SYGVKD. V shed 0 bases, J shed 1 base, and the junction held 3 bases outside the gene matches. The CDR3 spans 16 residues. Here the CDR3 reads CAISESTGMSNQPQHF. CDR3 coding DNA: TGTGCCATCAGTGAGTCGACAGGGATGAGCAATCAGCCCCAGCATTTT.

This clone was picked up one time. V is TRBV27 and J is TRBJ2-7; TRBD2 matches 12 bases. The CDR3 spans 14 residues. V gave up 6 bases and J gave up 6 bases; unmatched junction bases: 6. The V gene's germline CDR1 is MNHEY and CDR2 SMNVEV (reference sequence). The CDR3 region is CASRTSGSLIEQYF. The CDR3 region has the DNA TGTGCCAGCAGGACTAGCGGGAGTTTGATCGAGCAGTACTTC.

The chain links TRBV6-4 to TRBJ1-1, with D tentatively TRBD1 (6 bases). This CDR3 comprises 15 residues. V lost 3 bases and J 1 base, leaving 12 bases between the germline ends. Germline loops: CDR1 MRHNA, CDR2 SNTAGT. CDR3 nucleotides: TGTGCCAGCAGTGATCACGGGGGCGGGAACACTGAAGCTTTCTTT. The encoded protein is CASSDHGGGNTEAFF.

The V gene is TRBV28, the J gene TRBJ1-5; 10 nucleotides line up with TRBD1. This CDR3 is built from 17 residues. Germline-derived CDR1 and CDR2 are MDHEN and SYDVKM. The V segment lost 9 bases and the J segment 3 bases; nucleotides outside the gene matches: 14. CDR3 sequence (DNA): TGTGCCAGTAGATCAAGAAGGGGACAGGGGACCAATCAGCCCCAGCATTTT. It codes for CASRSRRGQGTNQPQHF.